This TCR beta chain is from a study of OX40 agonist ivuxolimab in advanced cancers. Study information: Ivuxolimab, an antibody that agonizes OX40 (CD134), was administered to the patients. Three patients had partial responses: one hepatocellular carcinoma, two cutaneous melanoma.

As regards this clone: The antigen remains unidentified.

Per germline, CDR1 SQVTM and CDR2 ANQGSEA. The ends were cut back, 6 bases at V and 5 bases at J, with 13 bases in the middle. The CDR3 has 12 residues. TCRdb keeps only in-frame clones here, not all; method: immunoSEQ multiplex PCR. The sample contains some 95,000 clones, 70% to 90% of which appear only once. Study-level findings and limits: On average, a greater number of expanded clones characterised CD8+ T cells relative to CD4+. Low levels of normalized T-cell clonal expansion also appeared in some nonresponders.

The rearrangement joins TRBV29-1 to TRBJ2-5, with D tentatively TRBD2 (7 bases). The source of this sequence is an adult with an advanced solid tumor such as melanoma, head and neck, liver or kidney cancer. The sample was CD4+ or CD8+ T cells sorted from blood, taken in a trial of the OX40 agonist ivuxolimab. The CDR3: CSVGGGVETQYF. The CDR3 DNA is TGCAGCGTGGGAGGGGGGGTGGAGACCCAGTACTTC.